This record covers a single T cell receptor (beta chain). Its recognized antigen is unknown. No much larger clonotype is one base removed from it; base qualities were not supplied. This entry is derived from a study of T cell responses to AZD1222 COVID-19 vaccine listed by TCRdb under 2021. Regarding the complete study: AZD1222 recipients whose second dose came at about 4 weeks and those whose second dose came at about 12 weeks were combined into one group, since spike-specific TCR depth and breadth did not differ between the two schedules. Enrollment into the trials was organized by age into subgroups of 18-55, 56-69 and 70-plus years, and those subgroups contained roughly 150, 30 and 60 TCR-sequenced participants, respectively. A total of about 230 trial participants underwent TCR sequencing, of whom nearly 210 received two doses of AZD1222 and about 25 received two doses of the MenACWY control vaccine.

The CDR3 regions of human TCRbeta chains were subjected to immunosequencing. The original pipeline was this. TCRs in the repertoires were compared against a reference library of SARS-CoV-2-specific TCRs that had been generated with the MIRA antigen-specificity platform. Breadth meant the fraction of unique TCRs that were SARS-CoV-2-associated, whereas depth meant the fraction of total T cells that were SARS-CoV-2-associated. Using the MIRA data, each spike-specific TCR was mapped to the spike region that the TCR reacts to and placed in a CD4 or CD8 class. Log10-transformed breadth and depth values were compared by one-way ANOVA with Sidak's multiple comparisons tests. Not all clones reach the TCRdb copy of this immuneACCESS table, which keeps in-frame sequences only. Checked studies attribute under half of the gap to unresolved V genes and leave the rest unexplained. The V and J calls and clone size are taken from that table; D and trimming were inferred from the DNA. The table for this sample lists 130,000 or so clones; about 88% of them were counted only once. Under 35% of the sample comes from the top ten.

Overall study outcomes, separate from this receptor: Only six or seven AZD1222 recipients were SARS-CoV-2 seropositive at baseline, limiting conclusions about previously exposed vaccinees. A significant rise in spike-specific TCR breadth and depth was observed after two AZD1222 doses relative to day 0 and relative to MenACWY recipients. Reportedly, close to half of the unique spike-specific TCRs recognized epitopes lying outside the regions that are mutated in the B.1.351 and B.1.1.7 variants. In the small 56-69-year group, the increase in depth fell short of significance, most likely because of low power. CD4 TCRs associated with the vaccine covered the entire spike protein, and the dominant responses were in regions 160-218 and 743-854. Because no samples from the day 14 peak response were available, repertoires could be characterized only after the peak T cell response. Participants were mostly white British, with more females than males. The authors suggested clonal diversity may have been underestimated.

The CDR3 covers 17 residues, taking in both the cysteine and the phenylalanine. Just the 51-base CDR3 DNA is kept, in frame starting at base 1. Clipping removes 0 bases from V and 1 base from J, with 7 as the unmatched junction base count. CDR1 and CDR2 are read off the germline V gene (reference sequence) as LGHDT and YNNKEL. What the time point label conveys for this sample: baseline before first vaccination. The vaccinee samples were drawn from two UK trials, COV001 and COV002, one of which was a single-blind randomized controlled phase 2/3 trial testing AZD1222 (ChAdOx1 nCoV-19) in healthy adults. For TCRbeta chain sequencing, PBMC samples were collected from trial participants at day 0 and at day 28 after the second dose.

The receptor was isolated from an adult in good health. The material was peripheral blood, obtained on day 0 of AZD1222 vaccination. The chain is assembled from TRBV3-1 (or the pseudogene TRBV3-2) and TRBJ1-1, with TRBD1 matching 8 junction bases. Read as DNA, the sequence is TGTGCCAGCAGCCAAGACCGGACAGGGTGGGGGAACACTGAAGCTTTCTTT. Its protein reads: CASSQDRTGWGNTEAFF.